Listed here is a single T cell receptor (beta chain). Antigen unknown. This sample is part of a study of T cell responses to AZD1222 COVID-19 vaccine. The CDR3 extends over 17 amino acids. Germline trimming cut 0 bases from V and 4 bases from J; bases unmatched to any gene: 4. The germline CDR1 and CDR2 sequences are SGDLS and YYNGEE. Regarding the study as a whole: Repertoire sampling happened only post peak T cell response.

Here immunoSEQ multiplex PCR was the method, and the copy in TCRdb shows in-frame clones only, minus some. The sample lists 130,000 or so clones; 75% to 95% were seen once. The sequencing used peripheral blood, collected 28 days after the second AZD1222 dose. The genes are TRBV9 and TRBJ2-3; 14 bases are shared with TRBD2. The clonotype originates from an adult who received the AZD1222 COVID-19 vaccine. CDR3 sequence: CASSVARGLAGADTQYF. The CDR3, as DNA: TGTGCCAGCAGCGTAGCTCGGGGACTAGCGGGGGCAGATACGCAGTATTTT.